These 3 T cell receptor beta chains came from one sample sequenced in a study of post-analysis software for immune sequencing data. Overall study findings and caveats: Higher frequency in patients than in controls was seen for roughly five TRBV segments, with TRBV5-6, TRBV5-1 and TRBV20-1 among them.

These TCRs' antigens remain unknown. Incorporated into the TCR beta cDNA libraries were unique molecular identifiers, which served to reduce PCR and sequencing biases. TCRdb passed the PCR reads through MiXCR, listing each CDR3 protein once. The sample carries hundreds of thousands of distinct CDR3 sequences, roughly half recorded once. Sample: blood. The receptors shown here come from a girl aged 5-17 years with multiple sclerosis.

J is TRBJ2-5 and V is TRBV7-9; TRBD2 might be the D (6 bases). The CDR3 runs to 14 residues. Trimming cost V 4 bases and J 2 bases, with 11 bases left between them. Germline V lookup: CDR1 SEHNR, CDR2 FQNEAQ (reference sequence). CDR3 amino acids: CASSSLGGQETQYF. The CDR3 DNA is TGTGCCAGCAGCTCCCTCGGGGGACAAGAGACCCAGTACTTC.

Only a few counts were recorded for this clonotype. The chain links TRBV7-8 to TRBJ2-1; 7 nucleotides agree with TRBD2. Germline loops: CDR1 SGHVS, CDR2 FQNEAQ. With V trimmed by 5 bases and J by 3 bases, 19 bases remained unmatched. The CDR3 is 19 amino acids. The CDR3 region has the DNA TGTGCCAGCAGCGCGACTAGTAGGCGGGAGCTACTATTCTACAATGAGCAGTTCTTC. It specifies CASSATSRRELLFYNEQFF.

The table lists this clonotype with a few counts. The V and J genes are TRBV5-4 and TRBJ2-5, with 10 bases aligning to TRBD2. V lost 1 base and J lost 5; bases outside the gene matches: 8. This CDR3 is 16 amino acids long. CDR1 and CDR2 from the germline V gene are SGHNT and YYREEE (reference sequence). DNA for the CDR3: TGTGCCAGCAGCTTGAAGCTAGCGGGGGCGGGGGAGACCCAGTACTTC. Its translation: CASSLKLAGAGETQYF.